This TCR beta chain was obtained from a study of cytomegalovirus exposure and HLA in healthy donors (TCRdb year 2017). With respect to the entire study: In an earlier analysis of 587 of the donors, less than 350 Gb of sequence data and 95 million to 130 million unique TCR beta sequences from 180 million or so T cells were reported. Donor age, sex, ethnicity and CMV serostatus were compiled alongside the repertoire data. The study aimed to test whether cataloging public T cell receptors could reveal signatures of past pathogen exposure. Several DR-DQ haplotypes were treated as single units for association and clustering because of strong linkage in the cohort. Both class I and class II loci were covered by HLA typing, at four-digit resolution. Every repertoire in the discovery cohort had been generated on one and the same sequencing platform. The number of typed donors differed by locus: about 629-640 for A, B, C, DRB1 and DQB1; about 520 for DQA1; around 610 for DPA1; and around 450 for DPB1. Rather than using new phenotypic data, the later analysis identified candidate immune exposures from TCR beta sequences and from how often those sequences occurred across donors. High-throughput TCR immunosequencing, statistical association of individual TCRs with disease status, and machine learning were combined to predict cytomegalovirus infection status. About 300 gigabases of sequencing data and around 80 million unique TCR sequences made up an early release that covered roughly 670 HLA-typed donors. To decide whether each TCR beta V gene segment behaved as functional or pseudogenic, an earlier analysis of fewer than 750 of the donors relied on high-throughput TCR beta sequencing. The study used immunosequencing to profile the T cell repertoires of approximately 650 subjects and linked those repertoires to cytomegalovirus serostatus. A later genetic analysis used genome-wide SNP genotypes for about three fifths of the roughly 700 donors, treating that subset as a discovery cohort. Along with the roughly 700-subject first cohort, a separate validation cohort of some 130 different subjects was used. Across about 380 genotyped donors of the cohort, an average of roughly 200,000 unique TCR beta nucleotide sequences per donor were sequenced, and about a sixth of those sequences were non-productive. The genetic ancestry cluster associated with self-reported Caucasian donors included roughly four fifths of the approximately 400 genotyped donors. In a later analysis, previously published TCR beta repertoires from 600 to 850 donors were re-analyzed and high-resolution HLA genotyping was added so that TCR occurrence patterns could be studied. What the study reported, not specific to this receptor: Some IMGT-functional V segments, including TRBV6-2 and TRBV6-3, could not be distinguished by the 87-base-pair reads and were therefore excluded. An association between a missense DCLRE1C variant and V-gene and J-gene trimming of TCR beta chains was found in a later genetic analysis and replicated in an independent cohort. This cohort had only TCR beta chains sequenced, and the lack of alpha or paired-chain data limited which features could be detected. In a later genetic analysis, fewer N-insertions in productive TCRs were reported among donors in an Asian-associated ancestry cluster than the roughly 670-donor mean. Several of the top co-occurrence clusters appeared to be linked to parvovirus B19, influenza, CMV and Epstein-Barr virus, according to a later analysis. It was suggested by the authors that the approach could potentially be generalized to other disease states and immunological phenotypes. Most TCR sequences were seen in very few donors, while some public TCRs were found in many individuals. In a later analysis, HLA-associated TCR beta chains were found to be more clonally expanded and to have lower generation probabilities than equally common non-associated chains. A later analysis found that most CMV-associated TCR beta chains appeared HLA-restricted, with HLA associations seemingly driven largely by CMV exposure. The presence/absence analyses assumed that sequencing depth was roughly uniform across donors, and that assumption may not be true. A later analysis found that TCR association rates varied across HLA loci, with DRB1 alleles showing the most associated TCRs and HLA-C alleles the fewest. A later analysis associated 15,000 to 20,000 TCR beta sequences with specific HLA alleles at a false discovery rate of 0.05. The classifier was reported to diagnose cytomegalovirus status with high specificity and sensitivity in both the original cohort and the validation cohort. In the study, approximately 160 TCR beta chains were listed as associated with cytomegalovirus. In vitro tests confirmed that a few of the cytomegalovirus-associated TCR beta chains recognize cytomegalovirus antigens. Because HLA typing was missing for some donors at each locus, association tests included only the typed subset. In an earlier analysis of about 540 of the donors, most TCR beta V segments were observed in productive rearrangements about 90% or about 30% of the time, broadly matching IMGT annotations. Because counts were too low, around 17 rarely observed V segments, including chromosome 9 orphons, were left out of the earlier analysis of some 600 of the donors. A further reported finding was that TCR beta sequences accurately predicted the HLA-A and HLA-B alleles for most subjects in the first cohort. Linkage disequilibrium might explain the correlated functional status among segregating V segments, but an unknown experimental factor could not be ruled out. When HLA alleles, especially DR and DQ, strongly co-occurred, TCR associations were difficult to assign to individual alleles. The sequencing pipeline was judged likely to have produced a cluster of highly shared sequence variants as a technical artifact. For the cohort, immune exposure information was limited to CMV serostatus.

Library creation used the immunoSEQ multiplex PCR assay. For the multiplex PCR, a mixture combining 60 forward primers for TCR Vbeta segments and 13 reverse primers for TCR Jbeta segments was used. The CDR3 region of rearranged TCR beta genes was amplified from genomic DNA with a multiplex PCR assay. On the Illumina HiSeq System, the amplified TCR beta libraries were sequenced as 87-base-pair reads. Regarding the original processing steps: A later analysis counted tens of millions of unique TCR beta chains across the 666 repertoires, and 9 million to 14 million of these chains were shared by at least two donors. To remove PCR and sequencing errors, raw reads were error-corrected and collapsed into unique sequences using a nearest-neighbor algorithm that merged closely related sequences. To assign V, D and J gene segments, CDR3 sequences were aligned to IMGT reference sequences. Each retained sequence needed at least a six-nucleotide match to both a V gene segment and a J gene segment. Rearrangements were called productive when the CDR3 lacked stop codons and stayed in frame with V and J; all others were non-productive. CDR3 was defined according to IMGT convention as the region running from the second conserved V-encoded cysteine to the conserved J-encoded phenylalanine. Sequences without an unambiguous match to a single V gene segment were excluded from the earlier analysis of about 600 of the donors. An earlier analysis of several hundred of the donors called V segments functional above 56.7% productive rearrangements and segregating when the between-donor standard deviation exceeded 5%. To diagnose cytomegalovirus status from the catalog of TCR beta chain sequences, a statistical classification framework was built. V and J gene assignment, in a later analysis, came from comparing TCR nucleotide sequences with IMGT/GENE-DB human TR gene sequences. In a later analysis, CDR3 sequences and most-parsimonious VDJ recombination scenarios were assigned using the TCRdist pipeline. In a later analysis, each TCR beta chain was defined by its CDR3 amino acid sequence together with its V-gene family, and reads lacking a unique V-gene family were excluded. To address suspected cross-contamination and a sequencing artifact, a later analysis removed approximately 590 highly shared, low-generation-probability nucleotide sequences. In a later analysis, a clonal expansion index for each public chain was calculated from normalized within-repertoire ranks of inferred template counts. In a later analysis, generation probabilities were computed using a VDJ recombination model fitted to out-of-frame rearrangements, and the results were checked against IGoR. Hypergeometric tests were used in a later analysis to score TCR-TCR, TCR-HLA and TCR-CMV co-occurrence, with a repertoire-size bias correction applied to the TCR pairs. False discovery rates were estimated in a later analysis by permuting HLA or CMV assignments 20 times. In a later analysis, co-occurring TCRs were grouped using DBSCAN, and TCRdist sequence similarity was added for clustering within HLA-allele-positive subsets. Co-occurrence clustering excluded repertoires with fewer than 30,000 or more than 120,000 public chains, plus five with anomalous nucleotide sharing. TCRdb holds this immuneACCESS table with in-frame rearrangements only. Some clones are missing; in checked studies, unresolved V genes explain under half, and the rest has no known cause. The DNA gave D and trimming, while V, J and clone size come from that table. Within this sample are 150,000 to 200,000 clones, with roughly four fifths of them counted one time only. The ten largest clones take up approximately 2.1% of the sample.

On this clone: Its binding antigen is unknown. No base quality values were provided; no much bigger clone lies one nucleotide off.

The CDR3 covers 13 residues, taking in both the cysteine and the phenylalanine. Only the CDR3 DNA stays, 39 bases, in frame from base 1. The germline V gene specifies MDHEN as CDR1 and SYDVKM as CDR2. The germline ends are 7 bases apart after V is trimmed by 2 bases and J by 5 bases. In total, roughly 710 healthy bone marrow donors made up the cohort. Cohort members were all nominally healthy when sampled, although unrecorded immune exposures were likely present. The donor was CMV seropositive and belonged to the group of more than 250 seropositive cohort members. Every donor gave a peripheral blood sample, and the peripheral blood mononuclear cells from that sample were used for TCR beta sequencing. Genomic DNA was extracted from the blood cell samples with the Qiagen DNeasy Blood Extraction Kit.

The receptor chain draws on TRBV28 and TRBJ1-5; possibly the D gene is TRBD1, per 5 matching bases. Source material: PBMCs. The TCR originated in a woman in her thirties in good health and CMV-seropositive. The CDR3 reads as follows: CASSLGGDQPQHF. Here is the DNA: TGTGCCAGCAGTTTAGGGGGGGATCAGCCCCAGCATTTT.